A selection of T cell receptor beta chains follows, all from one sample in a study of neurological immune-mediated disorders. TCRdb passed the 5' RACE reads through MiXCR, listing each CDR3 protein once. Found here are tens of thousands of distinct CDR3 sequences, roughly 4.5% of them singletons; the top ten hold 4.5% to 6%. The sample was PBMCs. These receptors were taken from a woman aged 60-75 years with multiple sclerosis. CDR3s include the opening cysteine and the closing phenylalanine or tryptophan. D genes are given only for firm matches. Size tells how often a clone was seen (once, few, many) or the class of an expanded clone, and some rows leave it out.

many . TRBJ2-1 TRBV10-3 TGTGCCATCAGTGAATGGGGGGCTGGCAATGAGCAGTTCTTC CAISEWGAGNEQFF
many . TRBJ2-2 TRBV14 TGTGCCAGCAGCCCCAGGCTGGCCGGGGAGCTGTTTTTT CASSPRLAGELFF
many . TRBJ2-5 TRBV25-1 TGTGCCAGCAGCGGTCGTAGGTTCCAAGAGACCCAGTACTTC CASSGRRFQETQYF
many . TRBJ1-6 TRBV6-1 TGTGCCAGCCGTTTCCGGGACGATAATTCACCCCTCCACTTT CASRFRDDNSPLHF
many . TRBJ1-3 TRBV9 TGTGCCAGCAGCCCTCTGGGGGTTTGGGGCTCTGGAAACACCATATATTTT CASSPLGVWGSGNTIYF
many . TRBJ2-7 TRBV11-2 TGTGCCAGCAGCTCGGATCCCGGACCCTTTTACGAGCAGTACTTC CASSSDPGPFYEQYF
many TRBD1 TRBJ2-2 TRBV7-7 TGTGCTAGCAGCTGGGGACAGCGCACCGGGGAGCTGTTTTTT CASSWGQRTGELFF
many . TRBJ2-7 TRBV7-9 TGTGCCAGCAGCTCCAGGACTCTTAGCTCCTACGAGCAGTACTTC CASSSRTLSSYEQYF
many TRBD1 TRBJ2-1 TRBV5-1 TGCGCCAGCAAGGTCGGACAGGGTTTCAATGAGCAGTTCTTC CASKVGQGFNEQFF
many TRBD2 TRBJ2-5 TRBV12-3/TRBV12-4 TGTGCCAGCAGTGCCCATAGCGGGGGGGCCTTTGGGACCCAGTACTTC CASSAHSGGAFGTQYF
many . TRBJ2-5 TRBV15 TGTGCCACCAGCAGGCGGACAGAGGGGGGAGAGACCCAGTACTTC CATSRRTEGGETQYF
few TRBD1 TRBJ1-2 TRBV30 TGTGCCTGGAGGTCCGGGACAGGGGAGGGCTACACCTTC CAWRSGTGEGYTF
many . TRBJ2-1 TRBV11-3 TGTGCCAGCAGCTTAGAACCGGCAACTGAGCAGTTCTTC CASSLEPATEQFF
many . TRBJ2-5 TRBV5-1 TGCGCCAGCAGCTCGATGGACGGACGATCTCAAGAGACCCAGTACTTC CASSSMDGRSQETQYF
many TRBD2 TRBJ2-7 TRBV12-3/TRBV12-4 TGTGCCAGCAGTCCAGGACTAGCGGTCTCCTACGAGCAGTACTTC CASSPGLAVSYEQYF
. TRBD1 TRBJ2-7 TRBV19 TGTGCCAGTAGTCCCGGACAGGAATACGAGCAGTACTTC CASSPGQEYEQYF
many TRBD2 TRBJ2-5 TRBV20-1 TGCAGTGCCTCACTAGTAGCGGGGGAGACCCAGTACTTC CSASLVAGETQYF
many . TRBJ1-1 TRBV9 TGTGCCAGCAGCGCCACTGGACAGTGGGACACTGAAGCTTTCTTT CASSATGQWDTEAFF
many TRBD2 TRBJ2-3 TRBV20-1 TGCAGTGCTAACTCCGCGGGGGGCACAGATACGCAGTATTTT CSANSAGGTDTQYF
many . TRBJ2-3 TRBV11-1 TGTGCCAGCAGCGAGGGGGGGCTTGGAGATACGCAGTATTTT CASSEGGLGDTQYF
many . TRBJ2-1 TRBV20-1 TGCAGTGCTAGAGATCGAGGAGGAAGAAATGAGCAGTTCTTC CSARDRGGRNEQFF
many . TRBJ1-5 TRBV4-1 TGCGCCAGCAGCCAAGATATCGGCAGGGCCAATCAGCCCCAGCATTTT CASSQDIGRANQPQHF
many . TRBJ2-1 TRBV11-2 TGTGCCAGCAGCTTAGATCCGGTCAATGAGCAGTTCTTC CASSLDPVNEQFF
many . TRBJ2-5 TRBV5-1 TGCGCCAGCAGCTTTATGAGTCAAGAGACCCAGTACTTC CASSFMSQETQYF
many . TRBJ1-1 TRBV20-1 TGCAGTGCTAGATCCCGGGACTTAGGGGGCACTGAAGCTTTCTTT CSARSRDLGGTEAFF
many . TRBJ2-5 TRBV12-3/TRBV12-4 TGTGCCAGCAGTTTAAGGGCAGGCGATGGCACCCAGTACTTC CASSLRAGDGTQYF
many . TRBJ1-3 TRBV20-1 TGCAGTGCTAGAGTGGCGAGCTCTGGAAACACCATATATTTT CSARVASSGNTIYF
many . TRBJ2-5 TRBV20-1 TGCAGTGCCGCCTTACTTGGAGAGACCCAGTACTTC CSAALLGETQYF
. . TRBJ1-2 TRBV12-3/TRBV12-4 TGTGCCAGCATTTCTGGGAGGGAAAACTATGGCTACACCTTC CASISGRENYGYTF